One T cell receptor (beta chain) is described in this entry. CDR3 length: 14 residues. The germline V gene has CDR1 MNHNY and CDR2 SVGAGI (reference sequence). The V segment lost 3 bases and the J segment 6 bases; nucleotides outside the gene matches: 4. These data originate in a study of cytomegalovirus exposure and HLA in healthy donors. Primers included in the PCR were 60 Vbeta and 13 Jbeta primers. Profiled with immunoSEQ multiplex PCR; TCRdb holds only in-frame clones, not every one. This table holds more than 110,000 clones, approximately 80% found once. The specimen sequenced was PBMCs. J is TRBJ1-5 and V is TRBV6-6; TRBD1 aligns across 8 bases. This TCR was recovered from a male donor in good health and CMV-seronegative. This CDR3 reads CASSYAGGAQPQHF. DNA for the CDR3: TGTGCCAGCAGTTATGCAGGGGGCGCTCAGCCCCAGCATTTT.